Sequencing of this T cell receptor (beta chain) was carried out in a study of blood T cell repertoires in COVID-19 (dated by TCRdb to about 2020). For the study in its entirety: Collaborator samples came from the United States, Italy and Spain and covered acute and convalescent phases of COVID-19. The material from the prospective study consisted of cDNA or gDNA derived from T cells, B-cell-depleted T cells, or PBMCs. The dataset comprised deeply sampled blood TCRbeta repertoires from subjects exposed to, actively infected with, or recovered from COVID-19. A freely available public database, intended as a resource for researchers studying the immune response to SARS-CoV-2, is where the repertoires were released. The samples were drawn from two sources: the first 160 participants of the ongoing ImmuneRACE study, and 1,000 to 1,500 subjects contributed by 6 global collaborators. Sample metadata almost always included a de-identified subject ID, COVID-19 status, age in years and sex. Where HLA class I and class II types were available, the types were taken from metadata supplied by the sample provider, not from assay-based typing.

Each collaborating institution followed its own protocols to collect whole blood in K2EDTA tubes. For TCRbeta analysis, collaborators shipped samples in one of three forms: frozen whole blood, isolated PBMCs, or DNA extracted from either of those sample types. From its cysteine to its phenylalanine, the CDR3 spans 14 amino acids. The only DNA kept is the CDR3, 42 bases in frame from the first base. Taken from the germline V gene (reference sequence), the CDR1 and CDR2 loops are MNHEY and SMNVEV. V loses 5 bases of germline sequence and J loses 4 bases, and the interval between the two ends is 14 bases. Results the study describes overall, beyond this receptor: Clinical and demographic metadata were provided uncurated, with the amount varying by source and participant.

The immunoSEQ Assay, a bias-controlled multiplex PCR, was used to amplify TCRbeta CDR3 regions from genomic DNA. Per the source publication's procedure: Nucleated cell counts per sample were estimated from amplification of reference gene primers within the assay. To quantify the absolute abundance of each unique TCRbeta CDR3 rearrangement, sequence reads were collapsed and filtered. For each sample, productive Simpson clonality was calculated as the square root of Simpson's diversity index over productive rearrangements. Here the immuneACCESS table is served through TCRdb, limited to in-frame sequences with V and J called. Missing clones are a known gap in these copies; in checked studies unresolved V genes cover under half, and the rest lacks a known reason. D and trimming were read from the DNA, whereas the V and J calls and clone size are those reported in that table. In all, the sample holds 110,000 or so clones, and around 87% of those were seen once. In total, the top ten clones hold more than 6% of the sample.

In regard to this clone: Its antigen is unknown. Qualities for individual bases were not recorded, and no much larger clone is one base off.

The TCR was taken from a human donor in a cohort sampled during active COVID-19. The sample consisted of peripheral blood. The rearranged segments are TRBV27 and TRBJ1-1; tentative D gene TRBD1, with 5 bases matching. The CDR3: CASSRDRSPTEAFF. The nucleotides are TGTGCCAGCAGTCGTGACAGAAGCCCCACTGAAGCTTTCTTT.